A selection of T cell receptor beta chains follows, all from one sample in a study of T cell responses to AZD1222 COVID-19 vaccine. Data came from immunoSEQ multiplex PCR; TCRdb stores just in-frame clones and leaves some out. The sample shows about 64,000 clones, about nine tenths of them seen only once. Here the sequenced sample was peripheral blood, taken 28 days after the second dose of the MenACWY control vaccine. The receptor source for this set is an adult who received the MenACWY meningococcal vaccine as a control. CDR3s include the opening cysteine and the closing phenylalanine or tryptophan. The D gene is left open where the match is weak. A row's size may be missing; if present it is once, few, many or a size class.

TRBD2,TRBJ2-3,NA,TRBV10-3,TGTGCCATCAGTGTGACAACTAGCGGCACAGATACGCAGTATTTT,CAISVTTSGTDTQYF
NA,TRBJ2-3,NA,TRBV3-1/TRBV3-2,TGTGCCAGCAGCCAAGATCAGGACACGCAGTATTTT,CASSQDQDTQYF
NA,TRBJ2-7,NA,TRBV2,TGTGCCAGCTCCCTCAGGCAGGGCTACGAGCAGTACTTC,CASSLRQGYEQYF
NA,TRBJ1-1,NA,TRBV10-2,TGCGCCAGTACGTCTGGGGGCACTGAAGCTTTCTTT,CASTSGGTEAFF
NA,TRBJ2-1,NA,TRBV6-5,TGTGCCAGCAGTTGGGGGAACAATGAGCAGTTCTTC,CASSWGNNEQFF
NA,TRBJ1-1,NA,TRBV19,TGTGCCAGTAGCCCCAGGGAGAACACTGAAGCTTTCTTT,CASSPRENTEAFF
TRBD1,TRBJ1-5,NA,TRBV27,TGTGCCAGCAGTTTGAGGGGGCCCAATCAGCCCCAGCATTTT,CASSLRGPNQPQHF
TRBD2,TRBJ2-1,NA,TRBV6-4,TGTGCCAGTTCTTTTAGCGGGACGGGCAATGAGCAGTTCTTC,CASSFSGTGNEQFF
NA,TRBJ1-2,NA,TRBV5-6,TGTGCCAGCAGCTTAGTAACCGGGACTCTAACCGGAGGCTACACCTTC,CASSLVTGTLTGGYTF
NA,TRBJ2-5,NA,TRBV5-8,TGTGCCAGCAGCTTGGATACCAGGGGGGGAGAGACCCAGTACTTC,CASSLDTRGGETQYF
NA,TRBJ1-5,NA,TRBV2,TGTGCCAGCACGGGGGGAACAGTTCTTAATCAGCCCCAGCATTTT,CASTGGTVLNQPQHF
TRBD2,TRBJ2-1,few,TRBV5-1,TGCGCCAGCAGCTTGGCCGGGGGGACCCACAATGAGCAGTTCTTC,CASSLAGGTHNEQFF
TRBD1,TRBJ2-5,NA,TRBV24-1,TGTGCCACCGCAGGGGGCGCCGGAGAGACCCAGTACTTC,CATAGGAGETQYF
TRBD2,TRBJ2-1,NA,TRBV18,TGTGCCAGCTCACCCTTGACTACTAGCGGGAGCAATGAGCAGTTCTTC,CASSPLTTSGSNEQFF
NA,TRBJ1-3,NA,TRBV15,TGTGCCACCAGCAGCAATCGGGTACAGACCAAGGACTCTGGAAACACCATATATTTT,CATSSNRVQTKDSGNTIYF
NA,TRBJ2-7,once,TRBV2,TGTGCCAGCCTCCCCCTACAGGGTGGGGGGGAGCAGTACTTC,CASLPLQGGGEQYF
TRBD1,TRBJ1-2,NA,TRBV7-2,TGTGCCAGCAGCCCAGGACAGGAAGGAGGCTACACCTTC,CASSPGQEGGYTF
NA,TRBJ1-1,once,TRBV19,TGTGCCAGTAGGACGGGGGAAAAGGTCCCTGAAGCTTTCTTT,CASRTGEKVPEAFF
NA,TRBJ2-2,NA,TRBV19,TGTGCCAGTAGTATCGACAGCGGGAACACCGGGGAGCTGTTTTTT,CASSIDSGNTGELFF
NA,TRBJ1-2,NA,TRBV21-1,TGTGCCAGCAGCGAAAGTCCGACAGGGGGCGACGGCTACACCTTC,CASSESPTGGDGYTF
NA,TRBJ1-2,NA,TRBV19,TGTGCCAGTAGTATAGACAGGTTTAGCGTCGGTCCGGCTGGCTACACCTTC,CASSIDRFSVGPAGYTF
NA,TRBJ2-1,few,TRBV18,TGTGCCAGCTCAGACCGGGAAATGGATGAGCAGTTCTTC,CASSDREMDEQFF
TRBD2,TRBJ2-3,NA,TRBV6-5,TGTGCCAGCATCTACTCTAGCGGGAGTTGGGATACGCAGTATTTT,CASIYSSGSWDTQYF
NA,TRBJ2-1,NA,TRBV29-1,TGCAGCGTTGAACTTAGCTACAATGAGCAGTTCTTC,CSVELSYNEQFF
TRBD1,TRBJ1-2,NA,TRBV27,TGTGCCAGCACCTCTCGGGGACAGGGACCTATGGGCTACACCTTC,CASTSRGQGPMGYTF
TRBD2,TRBJ2-7,NA,TRBV30,TGTGCCTGGAGCGGACCGGGACTAGCGGGCGGTAACTACGAGCAGTACTTC,CAWSGPGLAGGNYEQYF
NA,TRBJ2-1,NA,TRBV2,TGTGCCAGCTTTGAATTTAAGCGTACGGGGCAGTTCTTC,CASFEFKRTGQFF
NA,TRBJ2-1,few,TRBV5-1,TGCGCCAGCAGCTTCTGGCGGGATCACAATGAGCAGTTCTTC,CASSFWRDHNEQFF